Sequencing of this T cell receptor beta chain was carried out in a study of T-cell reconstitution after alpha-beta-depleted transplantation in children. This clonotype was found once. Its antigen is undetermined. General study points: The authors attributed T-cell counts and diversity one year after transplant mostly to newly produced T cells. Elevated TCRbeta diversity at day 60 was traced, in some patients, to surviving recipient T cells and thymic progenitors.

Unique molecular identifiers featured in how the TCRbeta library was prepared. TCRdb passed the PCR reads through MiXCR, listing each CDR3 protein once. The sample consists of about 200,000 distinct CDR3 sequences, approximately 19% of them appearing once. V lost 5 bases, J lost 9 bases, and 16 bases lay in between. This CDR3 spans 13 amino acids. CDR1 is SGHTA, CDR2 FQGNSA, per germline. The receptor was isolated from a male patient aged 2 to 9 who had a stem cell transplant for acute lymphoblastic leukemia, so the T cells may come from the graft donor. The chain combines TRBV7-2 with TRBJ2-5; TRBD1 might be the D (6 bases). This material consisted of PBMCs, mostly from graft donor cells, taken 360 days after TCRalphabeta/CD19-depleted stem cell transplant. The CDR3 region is CASSPLGARAQYF. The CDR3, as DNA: TGTGCCAGCAGCCCTCTGGGGGCGAGGGCCCAGTACTTC. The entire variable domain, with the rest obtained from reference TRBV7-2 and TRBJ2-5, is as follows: GAGVSQSPSNKVTEKGKDVELRCDPISGHTALYWYRQSLGQGLEFLIYFQGNSAPDKSGLPSDRFSAERTGGSVSTLTIQRTQQEDSAVYLCASSPLGARAQYFGPGTRLLVL.